Below are 15 T cell receptor beta chains sequenced from a single sample in a study of patients and donors after allogeneic stem cell transplantation. TCRdb re-analysed the RT-PCR reads in MiXCR, keeping a single row per CDR3 protein. Of hundreds of thousands of distinct CDR3 sequences in the sample, roughly 16% were seen once. The sample consisted of blood, either unsorted or a sorted T cell fraction (not recorded which). These receptors all stem from a human donor who was either an allogeneic HSCT recipient or a stem cell or donor lymphocyte infusion donor (not recorded which). It is not recorded whose cells these are; they may come from a transplant donor.

This clonotype was observed a few times. This sequence joins TRBV2 and TRBJ2-7; no clear D gene. This CDR3 spans 15 amino acids. Deletions cut 7 bases from V and 2 bases from J, with 18 bases between. Per germline, CDR1 SNHLY and CDR2 FYNNEI. CDR3 DNA sequence: TGTGCCAGCACCCCGGCGAGGAGTGTGGCCTACGAGCAGTACTTC. Its protein product is CASTPARSVAYEQYF.

This chain links TRBV20-1 with TRBJ2-5, with 8 bases aligning to TRBD2. Germline CDR1 reads DFQATT; CDR2 reads SNEGSKA (reference sequence). This CDR3 is 16 amino acids long. V lost 0 bases, J lost 2 bases, and 8 bases stayed unmatched. Written as DNA, the CDR3 is TGCAGTGCTAGAGATAGAGGCGGGGGGATTCAAGAGACCCAGTACTTC. Translated: CSARDRGGGIQETQYF.

This clonotype occurred a few times. The chain carries TRBV7-9 and TRBJ1-5; unclear D gene. There are 14 residues in the CDR3. V shed 1 base and J shed 5 bases, with 9 bases lying between them. Germline CDR1 reads SEHNR; CDR2 reads FQNEAQ (reference sequence). The CDR3 region is CASSLDVLHQPQHF. Here the CDR3 DNA reads TGTGCCAGCAGCTTAGACGTCCTTCATCAGCCCCAGCATTTT.

Only a few counts were recorded for this clonotype. V and J are TRBV10-3 and TRBJ2-3; D not resolved. V lost 10 bases to trimming and J lost 3 bases, with 23 bases between them. Germline lookup yields CDR1 ENHRY and CDR2 SYGVKD. The CDR3 runs to 16 residues. CDR3 nucleotide sequence: TGTGCCACCCTCCCCGGGCCCAGAGTCCGAACAGATACGCAGTATTTT. Protein sequence: CATLPGPRVRTDTQYF.

In this sample, this clonotype turned up a few times. V is TRBV7-9 and J is TRBJ1-1; D not resolved. CDR1 and CDR2 (germline): SEHNR, FQNEAQ (reference sequence). The CDR3 has 13 amino acids. Deletions cut 5 bases from V and 7 bases from J, with 14 bases between. The CDR3 spells CASSHVMGGEAFF. The CDR3, as DNA: TGTGCCAGCAGCCATGTCATGGGAGGTGAAGCTTTCTTT.

The chain employs TRBV6-1 and TRBJ2-1; 12 nucleotides line up with TRBD2. This CDR3 has 19 amino acids. The germline CDR1 and CDR2 sequences are MNHNS and SASEGT. Trimming at V came to 6 bases and at J to 5 bases, leaving 17 bases not matched to a gene. The CDR3 DNA is TGTGCCAGCAGCTTTAGTCCTCCTAGCGGGAGGGCCAATGACAATGAGCAGTTCTTC. Translated: CASSFSPPSGRANDNEQFF.

V and J are TRBV2 and TRBJ1-3; tentative D call: TRBD1 (5 bases). CDR1 and CDR2 from the germline V gene are SNHLY and FYNNEI. Trimming removed 8 bases at V and 1 base at J, with 9 bases between. The CDR3 consists of 13 residues. The CDR3 here is CASVRTSGNTIYF. CDR3 DNA: TGTGCCAGCGTGCGGACATCTGGAAACACCATATATTTT.

The chain is built from TRBV4-1 and TRBJ1-1; a weak D match, TRBD1 (5 bases). With 2 bases removed from V and 4 bases from J, the gap between germline ends came to 14 bases. This CDR3 is 15 amino acids long. Germline loops: CDR1 MGHRA, CDR2 YSYEKL. CDR3 coding DNA: TGCGCCAGCAGCCAATCTCGGAGGGACTCCACTGAAGCTTTCTTT. Protein product: CASSQSRRDSTEAFF.

The chain uses TRBV24-1 and TRBJ2-5, with D unresolved. Trimming left V 4 bases short and J 4 bases short, with 9 bases between. The germline gives CDR1 KGHDR, CDR2 SFDVKD. The CDR3 is made up of 13 amino acids. CDR3 sequence (DNA): TGTGCCACCAGTGACCCGGGCCGAGAGACCCAGTACTTC. This translates into CATSDPGRETQYF.

There are a few counts of this clonotype. The rearrangement joins TRBV24-1 to TRBJ1-2; D is possibly TRBD1 (5 bases). The V gene lost 3 bases and the J gene lost 8 bases, with 15 bases spanning the gap. This CDR3 contains 14 residues. Germline V gene data show CDR1 as KGHDR and CDR2 as SFDVKD. CDR3 protein: CATSDRDVWNGYTF. In nucleotides, the CDR3 is TGTGCCACCAGTGATAGGGACGTCTGGAACGGCTACACCTTC.

The rearrangement joins TRBV7-2 to TRBJ2-3; D not certain. The CDR3 is 14 residues long. V was clipped by 2 bases and J by 4 bases, with 10 bases between them. Germline values: CDR1 SGHTA, CDR2 FQGNSA. The chain's CDR3 is CASSLSSAPDTQYF. The CDR3 DNA reads TGTGCCAGCAGCTTATCATCGGCGCCAGATACGCAGTATTTT. The variable domain in full, completed from reference TRBV7-2 and TRBJ2-3, reads GAGVSQSPSNKVTEKGKDVELRCDPISGHTALYWYRQSLGQGLEFLIYFQGNSAPDKSGLPSDRFSAERTGGSVSTLTIQRTQQEDSAVYLCASSLSSAPDTQYFGPGTRLTVL.

The chain is built from TRBV6-5 and TRBJ1-1, with unresolved D. Germline V CDR1 and CDR2: MNHEY, SVGAGI. V was clipped by 1 base and J by 8 bases, with 17 bases between them. This CDR3 comprises 15 residues. Here the CDR3 reads CASSYYEVRAAEAFF. Here the CDR3 DNA reads TGTGCCAGCAGTTACTACGAGGTGAGGGCTGCGGAAGCTTTCTTT.

The rearrangement uses TRBV20-1 and TRBJ2-1; D is ambiguous. Germline V gives CDR1 DFQATT, CDR2 SNEGSKA (reference sequence). The V end was cut by 2 bases, the J end by 0 bases, with 11 bases between. This CDR3 contains 15 residues. In nucleotides, the CDR3 is TGCAGTGCTAGAAACCAGAAACCCTCCTACAATGAGCAGTTCTTC. Protein: CSARNQKPSYNEQFF.

V gene TRBV12-5 combines with J gene TRBJ1-5; unclear D gene. V was pared by 3 bases and J by 3 bases, with 9 bases between. Germline V lookup: CDR1 LGHNT, CDR2 FRNRAP. The CDR3 loop spans 14 amino acids. The CDR3 is CASGFVGVNQPQHF. The CDR3 nucleotides are TGTGCTAGTGGTTTCGTCGGGGTCAATCAGCCCCAGCATTTT. The full variable domain, completed using reference TRBV12-5 and TRBJ1-5, is DARVTQTPRHKVTEMGQEVTMRCQPILGHNTVFWYRQTMMQGLELLAYFRNRAPLDDSGMPKDRFSAEMPDATLATLKIQPSEPRDSAVYFCASGFVGVNQPQHFGDGTRLSIL.

This chain uses TRBV18 with TRBJ1-1; D remains unclear. With 7 bases removed from V and 5 bases from J, the gap between germline ends came to 14 bases. The CDR3 runs 13 residues. Germline V gene data show CDR1 as KGHSH and CDR2 as LQKENI. The CDR3 DNA follows: TGTGCCAGCTTAGAACTCGTGGGGACTGAAGCTTTCTTT. Its translation: CASLELVGTEAFF.